This is a list of T cell receptor beta chains from one sample in a study of T-cell reconstitution after alpha-beta-depleted transplantation in children. TCRdb fed the PCR reads into MiXCR, producing one record per CDR3 protein. The profile shows 300,000 to 350,000 distinct CDR3 sequences, 15% to 20% of them singletons. The source was PBMCs, mostly from graft donor cells, collected 360 days after TCRalphabeta/CD19-depleted stem cell transplant. The source is a male patient aged 2 to 10 who had a stem cell transplant for acute lymphoblastic leukemia, so the T cells may come from the graft donor. CDR3s include the opening cysteine and the closing phenylalanine or tryptophan. D genes are given only for firm matches. The size field is filled for only some rows; it gives once, few, many or a size class.

cdr3_aa: CASSLFASNNEQFF
cdr3_nt: TGTGCCAGCAGCTTATTTGCTAGCAACAATGAGCAGTTCTTC
clone_size: .
d_call: .
j_call: TRBJ2-1
v_call: TRBV7-2

cdr3_aa: CASSLTPKAEISYEQYF
cdr3_nt: TGTGCCAGCAGTTTAACTCCGAAAGCGGAAATCTCCTACGAGCAGTACTTC
clone_size: .
d_call: .
j_call: TRBJ2-7
v_call: TRBV28

cdr3_aa: CSAESSSYEQYF
cdr3_nt: TGCAGTGCTGAGTCGAGTTCCTACGAGCAGTACTTC
clone_size: few
d_call: .
j_call: TRBJ2-7
v_call: TRBV20-1

cdr3_aa: CASSSVREGGELFF
cdr3_nt: TGTGCCAGCAGCTCCGTGCGGGAGGGCGGGGAGCTGTTTTTT
clone_size: few
d_call: TRBD2
j_call: TRBJ2-2
v_call: TRBV11-2

cdr3_aa: CASSPLPATNEKLFF
cdr3_nt: TGTGCCAGCAGTCCCTTACCGGCAACTAATGAAAAACTGTTTTTT
clone_size: many
d_call: .
j_call: TRBJ1-4
v_call: TRBV12-3/TRBV12-4

cdr3_aa: CSALSGRYEQYF
cdr3_nt: TGCAGTGCTCTAAGCGGGAGATACGAGCAGTACTTC
clone_size: few
d_call: TRBD2
j_call: TRBJ2-7
v_call: TRBV20-1

cdr3_aa: CASSVEGGDQPQHF
cdr3_nt: TGTGCCAGCAGCGTAGAAGGGGGGGATCAGCCCCAGCATTTT
clone_size: .
d_call: .
j_call: TRBJ1-5
v_call: TRBV9

cdr3_aa: CASSIGGHPRNEQFF
cdr3_nt: TGTGCCAGTAGTATCGGGGGACACCCTAGGAATGAGCAGTTCTTC
clone_size: .
d_call: .
j_call: TRBJ2-1
v_call: TRBV19

cdr3_aa: CASSLQGAIYEQYF
cdr3_nt: TGTGCCAGCAGTTTACAGGGGGCGATATACGAGCAGTACTTC
clone_size: few
d_call: TRBD1
j_call: TRBJ2-7
v_call: TRBV28

cdr3_aa: CASSPWTGARLTYNEQFF
cdr3_nt: TGTGCCAGCTCACCTTGGACAGGGGCACGATTAACCTACAATGAGCAGTTCTTC
clone_size: .
d_call: TRBD1
j_call: TRBJ2-1
v_call: TRBV18

cdr3_aa: CSVAVGQPLGNIQYF
cdr3_nt: TGCAGCGTTGCCGTGGGACAGCCGCTAGGTAACATTCAGTACTTC
clone_size: few
d_call: TRBD1
j_call: TRBJ2-4
v_call: TRBV29-1

cdr3_aa: CAWSADRGYEQYF
cdr3_nt: TGTGCCTGGAGCGCCGACAGGGGGTACGAGCAGTACTTC
clone_size: many
d_call: TRBD1
j_call: TRBJ2-7
v_call: TRBV30

cdr3_aa: CASSPSGTIYLVESKQYF
cdr3_nt: TGTGCCAGCAGTCCCTCGGGGACTATCTATCTCGTAGAGTCGAAGCAGTACTTC
clone_size: few
d_call: TRBD2
j_call: TRBJ2-7
v_call: TRBV6-5

cdr3_aa: CASSFFGGETQYF
cdr3_nt: TGCGCCAGCAGCTTCTTTGGTGGGGAGACCCAGTACTTC
clone_size: .
d_call: .
j_call: TRBJ2-5
v_call: TRBV5-1

cdr3_aa: CAIGTLWNTYEQYF
cdr3_nt: TGTGCCATCGGGACCCTCTGGAACACCTACGAGCAGTACTTC
clone_size: few
d_call: .
j_call: TRBJ2-7
v_call: TRBV6-2/TRBV6-3

cdr3_aa: CASREANTGELFF
cdr3_nt: TGTGCCAGCAGGGAGGCGAACACCGGGGAGCTGTTTTTT
clone_size: few
d_call: .
j_call: TRBJ2-2
v_call: TRBV7-2

cdr3_aa: CASSLGEDTDTQYF
cdr3_nt: TGTGCCAGCAGTTTAGGGGAAGACACAGATACGCAGTATTTT
clone_size: .
d_call: .
j_call: TRBJ2-3
v_call: TRBV12-3/TRBV12-4

cdr3_aa: CASSQSRGRSAEQYF
cdr3_nt: TGCGCCAGCAGCCAATCTCGAGGACGGTCCGCCGAGCAGTACTTC
clone_size: once
d_call: .
j_call: TRBJ2-7
v_call: TRBV4-3

cdr3_aa: CASSYFLTSGALAKNIQYF
cdr3_nt: TGTGCCAGCAGTTACTTCCTGACTAGCGGGGCTCTAGCCAAAAACATTCAGTACTTC
clone_size: few
d_call: TRBD2
j_call: TRBJ2-4
v_call: TRBV6-2/TRBV6-3

cdr3_aa: CSADGTNTEAFF
cdr3_nt: TGCAGTGCAGACGGGACGAACACTGAAGCTTTCTTT
clone_size: .
d_call: .
j_call: TRBJ1-1
v_call: TRBV20-1

cdr3_aa: CASSPDYRGDTQYF
cdr3_nt: TGTGCCAGCAGCCCGGACTACCGGGGAGATACGCAGTATTTT
clone_size: .
d_call: .
j_call: TRBJ2-3
v_call: TRBV6-4

cdr3_aa: CAIPDDTGELFF
cdr3_nt: TGTGCCATCCCAGACGACACCGGGGAGCTGTTTTTT
clone_size: few
d_call: .
j_call: TRBJ2-2
v_call: TRBV10-3

cdr3_aa: CASSFVLHVAVNTEAFF
cdr3_nt: TGTGCCAGCAGTTTCGTTCTCCATGTTGCGGTGAACACTGAAGCTTTCTTT
clone_size: .
d_call: .
j_call: TRBJ1-1
v_call: TRBV12-3/TRBV12-4

cdr3_aa: CASSLLPGEGYTF
cdr3_nt: TGTGCCAGCAGTTTACTGCCAGGGGAGGGCTACACCTTC
clone_size: many
d_call: .
j_call: TRBJ1-2
v_call: TRBV12-3/TRBV12-4

cdr3_aa: CASRELSGSSTGELFF
cdr3_nt: TGTGCCAGCCGAGAGCTTAGCGGGAGTAGCACCGGGGAGCTGTTTTTT
clone_size: few
d_call: TRBD2
j_call: TRBJ2-2
v_call: TRBV12-3/TRBV12-4

cdr3_aa: CASRWRGDSRGAFF
cdr3_nt: TGTGCCAGCAGATGGAGGGGGGACAGCAGAGGAGCTTTCTTT
clone_size: .
d_call: TRBD1
j_call: TRBJ1-1
v_call: TRBV6-2/TRBV6-3

cdr3_aa: CASSPPLGTYEQYF
cdr3_nt: TGTGCCAGCTCACCACCGTTAGGGACCTACGAGCAGTACTTC
clone_size: .
d_call: .
j_call: TRBJ2-7
v_call: TRBV18

cdr3_aa: CATGRLVEKLFF
cdr3_nt: TGTGCGACCGGGAGGCTGGTAGAAAAACTGTTTTTT
clone_size: many
d_call: .
j_call: TRBJ1-4
v_call: TRBV15

cdr3_aa: CASSQEWAGSYNEQFF
cdr3_nt: TGCGCCAGCAGCCAAGAATGGGCAGGCTCCTACAATGAGCAGTTCTTC
clone_size: .
d_call: .
j_call: TRBJ2-1
v_call: TRBV4-1

cdr3_aa: CASSTFHTGPYEQYF
cdr3_nt: TGTGCCAGTAGTACCTTTCACACAGGGCCCTACGAGCAGTACTTC
clone_size: .
d_call: .
j_call: TRBJ2-7
v_call: TRBV19

cdr3_aa: CASSGVRSYEQNF
cdr3_nt: TGTGCCAGCAGTGGGGTTAGATCCTACGAGCAGAACTTC
clone_size: .
d_call: .
j_call: TRBJ2-7
v_call: TRBV25-1

cdr3_aa: CASSSYREAGQPQHF
cdr3_nt: TGTGCCAGCAGTTCATACAGGGAGGCTGGTCAGCCCCAGCATTTT
clone_size: few
d_call: .
j_call: TRBJ1-5
v_call: TRBV12-3/TRBV12-4

cdr3_aa: CSARADTGSSYNEQFF
cdr3_nt: TGCAGTGCTAGAGCAGACACAGGGAGCTCCTACAATGAGCAGTTCTTC
clone_size: few
d_call: .
j_call: TRBJ2-1
v_call: TRBV20-1

cdr3_aa: CAIALTSRDTQYF
cdr3_nt: TGTGCCATCGCCCTGACTAGCAGAGATACGCAGTATTTT
clone_size: many
d_call: TRBD2
j_call: TRBJ2-3
v_call: TRBV10-3

cdr3_aa: CASSFPDRTYYGYTF
cdr3_nt: TGCGCCAGCAGCTTCCCGGACAGGACATACTATGGCTACACCTTC
clone_size: few
d_call: TRBD1
j_call: TRBJ1-2
v_call: TRBV5-1

cdr3_aa: CSAVPTDRFAYQETQYF
cdr3_nt: TGCAGTGCTGTCCCCACAGACAGGTTCGCGTACCAAGAGACCCAGTACTTC
clone_size: few
d_call: .
j_call: TRBJ2-5
v_call: TRBV20-1

cdr3_aa: CASSLTWRGYTF
cdr3_nt: TGTGCCAGCAGTTTGACGTGGAGAGGCTACACCTTC
clone_size: .
d_call: .
j_call: TRBJ1-2
v_call: TRBV27

cdr3_aa: CASEDGQETQYF
cdr3_nt: TGTGCCAGCGAGGACGGGCAAGAGACCCAGTACTTC
clone_size: few
d_call: .
j_call: TRBJ2-5
v_call: TRBV12-3/TRBV12-4

cdr3_aa: CSARLASGSPYEQYF
cdr3_nt: TGCAGTGCTAGGCTGGCTAGCGGGAGTCCCTACGAGCAGTACTTC
clone_size: many
d_call: TRBD2
j_call: TRBJ2-7
v_call: TRBV20-1

cdr3_aa: CASSFRAGYSTDTQYF
cdr3_nt: TGTGCCAGCAGCTTTAGGGCCGGCTACTCCACAGATACGCAGTATTTT
clone_size: few
d_call: .
j_call: TRBJ2-3
v_call: TRBV7-9

cdr3_aa: CASRHLAVLNEQFF
cdr3_nt: TGTGCCAGCAGACACTTGGCGGTACTCAATGAGCAGTTCTTC
clone_size: .
d_call: .
j_call: TRBJ2-1
v_call: TRBV6-5

cdr3_aa: CSVVPFTGRGGSGLYNEQFF
cdr3_nt: TGCAGCGTTGTCCCCTTTACAGGGAGGGGTGGTAGCGGCCTCTACAATGAGCAGTTCTTC
clone_size: many
d_call: .
j_call: TRBJ2-1
v_call: TRBV29-1

cdr3_aa: CASSIQGLSYEQYF
cdr3_nt: TGTGCCAGCAGCATTCAGGGGCTCTCCTACGAGCAGTACTTC
clone_size: .
d_call: .
j_call: TRBJ2-7
v_call: TRBV12-3/TRBV12-4

cdr3_aa: CASSLANLLAGGGNEQFF
cdr3_nt: TGCGCCAGCAGCTTGGCGAATCTCCTAGCGGGAGGGGGCAATGAGCAGTTCTTC
clone_size: many
d_call: TRBD2
j_call: TRBJ2-1
v_call: TRBV5-1

cdr3_aa: CSASPGTSGRRYEQYF
cdr3_nt: TGCAGTGCTAGCCCCGGGACTAGCGGGAGGCGCTACGAGCAGTACTTC
clone_size: .
d_call: TRBD2
j_call: TRBJ2-7
v_call: TRBV20-1

cdr3_aa: CASSLIGASYEQYF
cdr3_nt: TGTGCCAGCAGTTTAATTGGCGCCTCCTACGAGCAGTACTTC
clone_size: .
d_call: .
j_call: TRBJ2-7
v_call: TRBV28

cdr3_aa: CAILTGPIYTF
cdr3_nt: TGTGCCATCCTAACAGGACCTATCTACACCTTC
clone_size: few
d_call: .
j_call: TRBJ1-2
v_call: TRBV10-3

cdr3_aa: CAISESIGVLETQYF
cdr3_nt: TGTGCCATCAGTGAGTCTATTGGGGTTTTAGAGACCCAGTACTTC
clone_size: many
d_call: .
j_call: TRBJ2-5
v_call: TRBV10-3

cdr3_aa: CASSRTFTGTILPYEQYF
cdr3_nt: TGCGCCAGCTCAAGAACCTTCACCGGGACCATCCTCCCCTACGAGCAGTACTTC
clone_size: .
d_call: .
j_call: TRBJ2-7
v_call: TRBV5-1

cdr3_aa: CASSLGQHNSPLHF
cdr3_nt: TGTGCCAGCAGTTTGGGACAGCATAATTCACCCCTCCACTTT
clone_size: many
d_call: TRBD1
j_call: TRBJ1-6
v_call: TRBV6-5

cdr3_aa: CANARADDSTDTQYF
cdr3_nt: TGTGCTAACGCAAGGGCGGACGATAGCACAGATACGCAGTATTTT
clone_size: few
d_call: .
j_call: TRBJ2-3
v_call: TRBV2

cdr3_aa: CASSFSGAGYTF
cdr3_nt: TGCGCCAGCAGCTTTTCGGGGGCCGGCTACACCTTC
clone_size: .
d_call: .
j_call: TRBJ1-2
v_call: TRBV5-1

cdr3_aa: CASSEDATDTQYF
cdr3_nt: TGTGCCAGCAGTGAAGACGCCACAGATACGCAGTATTTT
clone_size: .
d_call: .
j_call: TRBJ2-3
v_call: TRBV28

cdr3_aa: CASSLLGTTKNEQYF
cdr3_nt: TGTGCCAGCAGCTTGCTTGGGACGACGAAAAACGAGCAGTACTTC
clone_size: .
d_call: .
j_call: TRBJ2-7
v_call: TRBV5-8

cdr3_aa: CASSQGAEFYGYTF
cdr3_nt: TGTGCCAGCAGCCAAGGTGCTGAGTTCTATGGCTACACCTTC
clone_size: .
d_call: .
j_call: TRBJ1-2
v_call: TRBV4-2

cdr3_aa: CATANYRAQETQYF
cdr3_nt: TGTGCCACCGCCAACTACAGGGCCCAAGAGACCCAGTACTTC
clone_size: many
d_call: .
j_call: TRBJ2-5
v_call: TRBV10-3

cdr3_aa: CASSWGRDRAGGGNQPQHF
cdr3_nt: TGTGCCAGTAGTTGGGGGCGGGACAGGGCGGGTGGAGGCAATCAGCCCCAGCATTTT
clone_size: .
d_call: TRBD1
j_call: TRBJ1-5
v_call: TRBV12-3/TRBV12-4

cdr3_aa: CASSLDSAGGLATDTQYF
cdr3_nt: TGCGCCAGCAGCTTGGATTCCGCGGGAGGGCTTGCCACAGATACGCAGTATTTT
clone_size: .
d_call: TRBD2
j_call: TRBJ2-3
v_call: TRBV5-1

cdr3_aa: CASSPQREGHNEQFF
cdr3_nt: TGTGCCAGCAGCCCGCAGCGGGAGGGCCACAATGAGCAGTTCTTC
clone_size: many
d_call: TRBD2
j_call: TRBJ2-1
v_call: TRBV3-1

cdr3_aa: CASSPFLTGAFTGELFF
cdr3_nt: TGTGCCAGCAGTCCCTTCCTGACAGGGGCGTTCACCGGGGAGCTGTTTTTT
clone_size: few
d_call: TRBD1
j_call: TRBJ2-2
v_call: TRBV12-3/TRBV12-4